A selection of T cell receptor beta chains follows, all from one sample in a study of blood T cell repertoires in COVID-19. Here immunoSEQ multiplex PCR was the method, and the copy in TCRdb shows in-frame clones only, minus some. In the table there are around 26,000 clones, around 92% of which are singletons. The sequenced sample consisted of peripheral blood. The receptors stem from a human donor in a cohort sampled during active COVID-19. Each CDR3 is given with its conserved first and last residue. The D gene is left open where the match is weak. Size is stated for part of the rows, as once, few or many counts, or as a class when the clone is expanded.

>17|TRBJ2-7|NA|TRBV28|NA
TGTGCCAGCAGTCTCCCAGGACAGTCAATTCTTTCCTACGAGCAGTACTTC
CASSLPGQSILSYEQYF
>17|TRBJ2-7|NA|TRBV14|NA
TGTGCCAGCAGCCAAGAAATTAGTCCGGGGTACACCTACGAGCAGTACTTC
CASSQEISPGYTYEQYF
>16|TRBJ2-7|NA|TRBV19|TRBD1
TGTGCCAGTAGTATAGGACAGGGGGCTTTAAGGGACGAGCAGTACTTC
CASSIGQGALRDEQYF
>15|TRBJ1-5|NA|TRBV19|NA
TGTGCCAGTAGTATTAGGACAAATAGCAATCAGCCCCAGCATTTT
CASSIRTNSNQPQHF
>14|TRBJ2-7|NA|TRBV5-4|TRBD2
TGTGCCAGCAGTGATAGCGGGGGGTTTTACGAGCAGTACTTC
CASSDSGGFYEQYF
>14|TRBJ2-1|NA|TRBV2|TRBD2
TGTGCCAGCAGTGTGACTAGCATCTCCAATGAGCAGTTCTTC
CASSVTSISNEQFF
>16|TRBJ2-5|NA|TRBV10-1|TRBD2
TGCGCCAGCAGTGAGTCTGGACTAGCGATGCAAGAGACCCAGTACTTC
CASSESGLAMQETQYF
>14|TRBJ2-7|NA|TRBV6-5|NA
TGTGCCAGCAAATCCATTAGCGGAACCTACGAGCAGTACTTC
CASKSISGTYEQYF
>13|TRBJ2-3|once|TRBV5-4|NA
TGTGCCAGCAGCTCCGGGAGAACAGATACGCAGTATTTT
CASSSGRTDTQYF
>14|TRBJ1-4|NA|TRBV19|TRBD1
TGTGCCAGTAGGCGGGGACAGGGAATGGAAAAACTGTTTTTT
CASRRGQGMEKLFF
>15|TRBJ2-1|NA|TRBV24-1|TRBD2
TGTGCCACCACCGGGACTAGCGGGATAAACAATGAGCAGTTCTTC
CATTGTSGINNEQFF
>14|TRBJ1-3|NA|TRBV29-1|NA
TGCAGCGCCACAGCCGGGACAATAGGAAACACCATATATTTT
CSATAGTIGNTIYF
>13|TRBJ1-5|NA|TRBV6-6|NA
TGTGCCAGCAAAGCCGAGTACAATCAGCCCCAGCATTTT
CASKAEYNQPQHF
>14|TRBJ1-1|once|TRBV28|TRBD1
TGTGCCAGCAGCCAAGGACAGGGGTTAGCTGAAGCTTTCTTT
CASSQGQGLAEAFF
>16|TRBJ1-5|NA|TRBV13|NA
TGTGCCAGCAGCTTAGGCCGCGGATATAGCAATCAGCCCCAGCATTTT
CASSLGRGYSNQPQHF
>16|TRBJ1-6|NA|TRBV7-9|NA
TGTGCCAGCAGCCCTAAGTCGAGCTCCTATAATTCACCCCTCCACTTT
CASSPKSSSYNSPLHF
>13|TRBJ1-2|few|TRBV7-2|TRBD1
TGTGCCAGCAGCTTAGGACAGGGAGGAGGCTACACCTTC
CASSLGQGGGYTF
>15|TRBJ1-6|NA|TRBV7-2|TRBD1
TGTGCCAGCAGCGAACAGGGGTCCTATAATTCACCCCTCCACTTT
CASSEQGSYNSPLHF
>15|TRBJ2-7|NA|TRBV5-8|TRBD2
TGTGCCAGCAGCTTGGACTCCGGCGGGAGGATGGGCCAGTACTTC
CASSLDSGGRMGQYF
>16|TRBJ2-1|NA|TRBV5-1|TRBD2
TGCGCCAGCAGCTTGGTTACTAGCGGGGTAAGGAATGAGCAGTTCTTC
CASSLVTSGVRNEQFF
>14|TRBJ1-2|NA|TRBV28|TRBD1
TGTGCCAGCAGTTTGGGACAGGGGGGCTATGGCTACACCTTC
CASSLGQGGYGYTF
>14|TRBJ1-3|once|TRBV11-2|NA
TGTGCCAGCAGCTTAGAGCGACAGATAAACACCATATATTTT
CASSLERQINTIYF
>14|TRBJ1-2|few|TRBV7-2|TRBD1
TGTGCCAGCAGCTTAGGACCCCGACAGGGTGGCTACACCTTC
CASSLGPRQGGYTF
>13|TRBJ2-2|NA|TRBV12-3/TRBV12-4|NA
TGTGCCAGCAGTTATCATAACACCGGGGAGCTGTTTTTT
CASSYHNTGELFF
>16|TRBJ2-1|NA|TRBV7-8|NA
TGTGCCAGCAGCCTTTTGGAGGGGGCCAATTTTAATGAGCAGTTCTTC
CASSLLEGANFNEQFF
>16|TRBJ2-3|NA|TRBV5-1|NA
TGCGCCAGCAGTCATACGGGTCTCCAAGCCACAGATACGCAGTATTTT
CASSHTGLQATDTQYF
>15|TRBJ1-1|NA|TRBV7-2|NA
TGTGCCAGCAGCTTACAAGGGACAACTAACACTGAAGCTTTCTTT
CASSLQGTTNTEAFF
>14|TRBJ2-5|NA|TRBV30|TRBD1
TGTGCCTGGAGTGTACAGGGGGCCTTGGAGACCCAGTACTTC
CAWSVQGALETQYF
>14|TRBJ1-4|NA|TRBV28|NA
TGTGCCAGCAGTTTCGGGGGGCTTCGTGAAAAACTGTTTTTT
CASSFGGLREKLFF
>17|TRBJ1-3|NA|TRBV7-2|TRBD1
TGTGCCAGCAGCCTCTCCGCAGGTCAGGGGGCTGGAAACACCATATATTTT
CASSLSAGQGAGNTIYF
>13|TRBJ2-7|once|TRBV4-2|NA
TGTGCCAGCAGCCAGCTCAGGGGCTACGAGCAGTACTTC
CASSQLRGYEQYF
>10|TRBJ1-4|once|TRBV30|NA
TGTGCCTGGGCTAGAGAAAAACTGTTTTTT
CAWAREKLFF
>16|TRBJ2-3|NA|TRBV27|TRBD2
TGTGCCAGCAGGAATAGCGGGGGGGGAAGCACAGATACGCAGTATTTT
CASRNSGGGSTDTQYF
>17|TRBJ2-3|NA|TRBV5-1|TRBD2
TGCGCCAGCAGCTTGGGGTCTCTAGCGGGAGGCACAGATACGCAGTATTTT
CASSLGSLAGGTDTQYF
>10|TRBJ1-2|NA|TRBV28|NA
TGTGCCAGCATGAGGGATGGCTACACCTTC
CASMRDGYTF
>12|TRBJ2-1|once|TRBV6-5|NA
TGTGCCAGCAGCGCAGGGACACTTGAGCAGTTCTTC
CASSAGTLEQFF
>15|TRBJ1-5|NA|TRBV2|NA
TGTGCCAGCAGTGTTGAGGCGACTAGCAATCAGCCCCAGCATTTT
CASSVEATSNQPQHF
>19|TRBJ2-1|NA|TRBV11-3|TRBD2
TGTGCCAGCAGCCCTCTCCGGACTAGCGGAAGATACTCCTACAATGAGCAGTTCTTC
CASSPLRTSGRYSYNEQFF
>16|TRBJ2-1|NA|TRBV6-2/TRBV6-3|TRBD1
TGTGCCAGCAGTTACGTCGAGGGACAGTGGTACAATGAGCAGTTCTTC
CASSYVEGQWYNEQFF
>20|TRBJ2-1|NA|TRBV10-3|TRBD2
TGTGCCATCAGTGAGTCGTTACTAGCGGGAGGGGGGAGTTCCTACAATGAGCAGTTCTTC
CAISESLLAGGGSSYNEQFF
>17|TRBJ1-5|NA|TRBV28|NA
TGTGCCAGCAGTGAGGCAACAGGGCTGGGGGGCAATCAGCCCCAGCATTTT
CASSEATGLGGNQPQHF
>15|TRBJ1-5|NA|TRBV9|NA
TGTGCCAGCAGCGTAGCAGGCAGCTCGAATCAGCCCCAGCATTTT
CASSVAGSSNQPQHF
>16|TRBJ2-3|NA|TRBV9|TRBD2
TGTGCCAGCAGCGTCGGAACTAGCGGGAGGGGTGATACGCAGTATTTT
CASSVGTSGRGDTQYF
>14|TRBJ1-1|NA|TRBV5-1|NA
TGCGCCAGCAGCTTGGGAGGGTACAACACTGAAGCTTTCTTT
CASSLGGYNTEAFF
>15|TRBJ1-2|NA|TRBV5-1|NA
TGCGCCAGCAGCTTGGGCGGGTCAGCTAACTATGGCTACACCTTC
CASSLGGSANYGYTF
>15|TRBJ2-7|NA|TRBV7-8|TRBD1
TGTGCCAGCAACATTCGGACAGGGTTTACCTACGAGCAGTACTTC
CASNIRTGFTYEQYF
>16|TRBJ1-2|NA|TRBV11-2|NA
TGTGCCAGCAGCACCGCACTGGGAGGGGCAGCCAGTGGCTACACCTTC
CASSTALGGAASGYTF
>15|TRBJ2-5|NA|TRBV7-2|TRBD1
TGTGCCAGCAGCTTAGACAGGGGGCGGGAAGAGACCCAGTACTTC
CASSLDRGREETQYF
>14|TRBJ1-1|NA|TRBV18|NA
TGTGCCAGCTCACAACGCTCGGGGGAGGTTGAAGCTTTCTTT
CASSQRSGEVEAFF
>15|TRBJ2-2|NA|TRBV5-1|NA
TGCGCCAGCAGCTTCGCCCCGCCAGACACCGGGGAGCTGTTTTTT
CASSFAPPDTGELFF
>13|TRBJ1-2|NA|TRBV30|NA
TGTGCCTGGAGTCTCGGGATTAACTATGGCTACACCTTC
CAWSLGINYGYTF
>17|TRBJ2-1|NA|TRBV5-5|NA
TGTGCCAGCAGCTTGGCCGTCTGGACTCTCAACTACAATGAGCAGTTCTTC
CASSLAVWTLNYNEQFF
>14|TRBJ1-5|NA|TRBV5-1|NA
TGCGCCAGCAGCTTGGTCGTAGGGGAACACCCCCAGCATTTT
CASSLVVGEHPQHF
>13|TRBJ1-2|NA|TRBV2|TRBD1
TGTGCCAGCAGGGGGACAGGGGGCTATGGCTACACCTTC
CASRGTGGYGYTF
>14|TRBJ2-3|NA|TRBV30|NA
TGTGCCTGGAGCTTTCCCCGCGACACAGATACGCAGTATTTT
CAWSFPRDTDTQYF
>18|TRBJ2-2|NA|TRBV4-2|NA
TGTGCCAGCAGCCAAGATTCCATTCTACAGTATAACACCGGGGAGCTGTTTTTT
CASSQDSILQYNTGELFF